This is a list of T cell receptor beta chains from one sample in a study of CD8 T cells in ankylosing spondylitis. TCRdb processed the 5' RACE reads anew with MiXCR; each CDR3 protein has one entry. The sample records 250,000 or so distinct CDR3 sequences, 18% being singletons. Sequenced: blood, either unsorted or a sorted T cell fraction (not recorded which). The receptor source for this set is a male donor with ankylosing spondylitis or in good health (not recorded which). The CDR3 runs from the conserved cysteine through the conserved F or W. D genes are given only for firm matches. Expanded clones get a size class; other rows say once, few or many, or leave the size out.

NA	TRBV7-6	TRBD1	TRBJ1-1	CASSFPGQGNTEAFF	TGTGCCAGCAGCTTCCCGGGACAGGGGAACACTGAAGCTTTCTTT
NA	TRBV4-3	TRBD1	TRBJ2-7	CASSQDSGGDYEQYF	TGCGCCAGCAGCCAAGATTCAGGGGGCGACTACGAGCAGTACTTC
many	TRBV5-6	TRBD1	TRBJ2-5	CASSLVRGPQETQYF	TGTGCCAGCAGCTTGGTGAGGGGGCCTCAAGAGACCCAGTACTTC
few	TRBV9	NA	TRBJ2-1	CASEPLNSNEQFF	TGTGCCAGCGAACCCTTAAACAGCAATGAGCAGTTCTTC
NA	TRBV7-8	TRBD1	TRBJ2-3	CASSLADRGMADTQYF	TGTGCCAGCAGCTTAGCGGACAGGGGCATGGCAGATACGCAGTATTTT
NA	TRBV9	TRBD2	TRBJ2-1	CASSVALAGGPHEQFF	TGTGCCAGCAGCGTAGCACTAGCGGGAGGGCCGCATGAGCAGTTCTTC
many	TRBV10-2	NA	TRBJ2-3	CASSDNPTDTQYF	TGCGCCAGCAGTGATAACCCGACAGATACGCAGTATTTT
NA	TRBV6-1	TRBD2	TRBJ2-5	CASRIGGGETQYF	TGTGCCAGCAGGATTGGGGGGGGAGAGACCCAGTACTTC
once	TRBV7-8	NA	TRBJ2-1	CASSLAGNVYEQFF	TGTGCCAGCAGCTTAGCAGGGAATGTCTATGAGCAGTTCTTC
many	TRBV29-1	TRBD1	TRBJ2-1	CSAKTGTANNEQFF	TGCAGCGCAAAGACCGGGACAGCTAACAATGAGCAGTTCTTC
few	TRBV12-3/TRBV12-4	NA	TRBJ2-7	CASSSLPEQYF	TGTGCCAGCAGTTCTCTACCCGAGCAGTACTTC
NA	TRBV9	TRBD1	TRBJ2-3	CASSEGTGYTDTQYF	TGTGCCAGCAGCGAGGGGACAGGGTACACAGATACGCAGTATTTT
few	TRBV19	TRBD2	TRBJ2-1	CASERGNEQFF	TGTGCCAGCGAGCGGGGAAATGAGCAGTTCTTC
few	TRBV12-3/TRBV12-4	NA	TRBJ2-3	CASSFWEGADTQYF	TGTGCCAGCAGTTTTTGGGAAGGGGCAGATACGCAGTATTTT
NA	TRBV11-2	NA	TRBJ1-1	CASGLLGTEAFF	TGTGCCAGCGGGCTCTTGGGCACTGAAGCTTTCTTT
NA	TRBV5-1	TRBD1	TRBJ2-1	CASRRDRGPYNEQFF	TGCGCCAGCAGACGGGACAGGGGACCCTACAATGAGCAGTTCTTC
NA	TRBV10-3	NA	TRBJ2-5	CAISEFRYRLQETQYF	TGTGCCATCAGTGAGTTTCGGTACAGGCTCCAAGAGACCCAGTACTTC
few	TRBV7-8	NA	TRBJ1-2	CASSLGQGSFYGYTF	TGTGCCAGCAGCTTAGGCCAGGGAAGCTTCTATGGCTACACCTTC
NA	TRBV5-1	TRBD2	TRBJ2-1	CASSWAYSGSYNEQFF	TGCGCCAGCAGCTGGGCTTATAGCGGGTCATACAATGAGCAGTTCTTC
few	TRBV7-8	NA	TRBJ2-7	CASSLGGGVYEQYF	TGTGCCAGCAGCTTAGGGGGTGGGGTTTACGAGCAGTACTTC
few	TRBV2	TRBD2	TRBJ2-1	CASSEAPPTSGQFF	TGTGCCAGCAGTGAAGCTCCCCCTACTAGCGGGCAGTTCTTC
few	TRBV5-6	NA	TRBJ1-4	CASSSPGEDEKLFF	TGTGCCAGCAGCTCCCCTGGGGAGGATGAAAAACTGTTTTTT
NA	TRBV12-3/TRBV12-4	NA	TRBJ2-1	CASDSGGNEQFF	TGTGCCTCAGACTCCGGTGGCAATGAGCAGTTCTTC
NA	TRBV12-3/TRBV12-4	TRBD2	TRBJ2-5	CASSGASGSYGETQYF	TGTGCCAGCAGTGGGGCTAGCGGGAGTTACGGAGAGACCCAGTACTTC
NA	TRBV6-2/TRBV6-3	NA	TRBJ1-5	CASSIGTVSNQPQHF	TGTGCCAGCAGTATCGGGACGGTTAGCAATCAGCCCCAGCATTTT
NA	TRBV5-1	TRBD1	TRBJ2-7	CASSSPGTEDYEQYF	TGCGCCAGCAGCTCGCCCGGGACAGAGGACTACGAGCAGTACTTC
few	TRBV7-2	NA	TRBJ2-7	CASSLTMGVSSYEQYF	TGTGCCAGCAGCTTAACCATGGGGGTTAGCTCCTACGAGCAGTACTTC
NA	TRBV7-9	TRBD2	TRBJ2-7	CASSPRTSGSLSYEQYF	TGTGCCAGCAGCCCTCGGACTAGCGGGAGTCTTTCCTACGAGCAGTACTTC
NA	TRBV25-1	TRBD1	TRBJ2-1	CASSETDRVWNEQFF	TGTGCCAGCAGTGAAACGGACAGGGTGTGGAATGAGCAGTTCTTC
few	TRBV4-2	NA	TRBJ2-2	CASSQGRDVLQGPGELFF	TGTGCCAGCAGCCAAGGTCGAGATGTCCTACAAGGTCCCGGGGAGCTGTTTTTT
NA	TRBV6-1	TRBD1	TRBJ1-5	CASSPTTGGGQPQHF	TGTGCCAGCAGCCCTACCACAGGGGGCGGCCAGCCCCAGCATTTT
NA	TRBV5-1	TRBD2	TRBJ2-7	CASSLGLAGTSYEQYF	TGCGCCAGCAGCCTTGGACTAGCGGGGACCTCCTACGAGCAGTACTTC
few	TRBV3-1	TRBD2	TRBJ2-1	CASSQTPSGVSYNEQFF	TGTGCCAGCAGCCAAACCCCTAGCGGGGTCTCCTACAATGAGCAGTTCTTC
few	TRBV12-3/TRBV12-4	NA	TRBJ2-1	CASSFPIGRQHNEQFF	TGTGCCAGCAGTTTCCCAATAGGCAGGCAGCACAATGAGCAGTTCTTC
few	TRBV29-1	NA	TRBJ2-4	CSAVPGSGIQYF	TGCAGCGCCGTACCTGGGAGTGGCATTCAGTACTTC
NA	TRBV7-2	NA	TRBJ2-4	CASSRVGKNIQYF	TGTGCCAGCAGCCGGGTCGGCAAAAACATTCAGTACTTC
NA	TRBV4-1	TRBD2	TRBJ2-3	CASSQGPSGTDTQYF	TGCGCCAGCAGCCAAGGTCCTAGCGGGACAGATACGCAGTATTTT
NA	TRBV11-3	NA	TRBJ2-1	CASSQGWDNEQFF	TGTGCCAGCAGCCAAGGTTGGGACAATGAGCAGTTCTTC
NA	TRBV13	NA	TRBJ2-7	CASSLGVQTYEQYF	TGTGCCAGCAGCTTAGGAGTCCAAACCTACGAGCAGTACTTC
NA	TRBV4-2	TRBD2	TRBJ2-3	CASSHDPGLAGTDTQYF	TGTGCCAGCAGCCATGACCCGGGACTAGCGGGTACAGATACGCAGTATTTT
NA	TRBV25-1	NA	TRBJ1-1	CASSELALNTEAFF	TGTGCCAGCAGTGAATTGGCCTTAAACACTGAAGCTTTCTTT
NA	TRBV20-1	TRBD2	TRBJ2-5	CSGSSGTQETQYF	TGCAGTGGGTCTAGCGGGACCCAAGAGACCCAGTACTTC
many	TRBV4-2	NA	TRBJ1-6	CASSQGGVHSPLHF	TGTGCCAGCAGCCAAGGTGGGGTTCACTCACCCCTCCACTTT
many	TRBV5-1	TRBD1	TRBJ2-7	CASSGTAHSYEQYF	TGCGCCAGCAGCGGGACAGCTCACTCCTACGAGCAGTACTTC
NA	TRBV6-5	NA	TRBJ1-1	CASSYGSGSNTEAFF	TGTGCCAGCAGTTACGGGAGCGGCTCGAACACTGAAGCTTTCTTT
NA	TRBV12-3/TRBV12-4	NA	TRBJ2-5	CASSSEQGYQETQYF	TGTGCCAGCAGCTCGGAACAGGGTTACCAAGAGACCCAGTACTTC
NA	TRBV5-6	NA	TRBJ2-1	CASRSRGATYNEQFF	TGTGCCAGCAGGAGCCGAGGGGCAACCTACAATGAGCAGTTCTTC
few	TRBV12-3/TRBV12-4	NA	TRBJ2-1	CASSWRGWDNEQFF	TGTGCCAGCAGTTGGAGGGGTTGGGACAATGAGCAGTTCTTC
NA	TRBV2	NA	TRBJ2-7	CASSAQPTINF	TGTGCCAGCAGTGCTCAACCGACCATTAACTTC
many	TRBV5-1	NA	TRBJ2-5	CASSFTGPVLQETQYF	TGCGCCAGCAGCTTCACGGGGCCTGTCCTCCAAGAGACCCAGTACTTC
many	TRBV10-2	TRBD2	TRBJ2-5	CASSFTSGTRETQYF	TGCGCCAGCAGTTTCACTAGCGGGACACGAGAGACCCAGTACTTC
few	TRBV6-1	TRBD1	TRBJ1-2	CATIGGQGSGYTF	TGTGCCACCATCGGCGGACAGGGCAGTGGCTACACCTTC
NA	TRBV4-3	TRBD2	TRBJ2-7	CASSPAPREAGYEQYF	TGCGCCAGCAGCCCGGCCCCTCGGGAGGCGGGGTACGAGCAGTACTTC
NA	TRBV4-1	NA	TRBJ2-1	CASSHDRPLGEQFF	TGCGCCAGCAGCCACGACAGACCCCTGGGTGAGCAGTTCTTC
NA	TRBV9	TRBD1	TRBJ1-2	CASSTGVGYTF	TGTGCCAGCAGTACAGGGGTTGGCTACACCTTC
many	TRBV5-1	NA	TRBJ2-1	CASRRSSYNEQFF	TGCGCCAGCAGGAGGAGCTCCTACAATGAGCAGTTCTTC
few	TRBV5-6	TRBD2	TRBJ2-1	CASFLGLAARDEQFF	TGTGCCAGCTTCCTGGGACTAGCGGCAAGGGATGAGCAGTTCTTC
NA	TRBV12-3/TRBV12-4	NA	TRBJ1-4	CASSSRGNNEKLFF	TGTGCCAGCAGTTCCCGGGGGAATAATGAAAAACTGTTTTTT
NA	TRBV29-1	TRBD1	TRBJ2-7	CSVETGQGAYEQYF	TGCAGCGTTGAGACCGGACAGGGCGCGTACGAGCAGTACTTC